The rows below give T cell receptor beta chains drawn from one sample of a study of T cell responses to AZD1222 COVID-19 vaccine. Sequencing was performed with immunoSEQ multiplex PCR; in TCRdb, only in-frame clones are kept and a portion is missing. The sample carries approximately 90,000 clones, around 91% recorded once. Sequencing was performed on peripheral blood, taken on day 0 of AZD1222 vaccination. The receptors originated from an adult in good health. The CDR3 runs from the conserved cysteine through the conserved F or W. Each record gives: J gene, V gene, CDR3 protein.

J: TRBJ1-6
V: TRBV9
CDR3: CASSVGLARFNSPLHF

J: TRBJ1-2
V: TRBV29-1
CDR3: CSVEWGSLGYTF

J: TRBJ2-5
V: TRBV6-5
CDR3: CASSYRGSIGETQYF

J: TRBJ1-6
V: TRBV30
CDR3: CALGAGGNSPLHF

J: TRBJ1-1
V: TRBV6-5
CDR3: CASSNGQFKETEAFF

J: TRBJ1-5
V: TRBV30
CDR3: CAWSSGGNQPQHF

J: TRBJ1-5
V: TRBV19
CDR3: CASSVPGDRHQPQHF

J: TRBJ2-7
V: TRBV7-9
CDR3: CASSPRHGPYEQYF

J: TRBJ2-1
V: TRBV6-4
CDR3: CASSEVSGLRQFF

J: TRBJ1-5
V: TRBV19
CDR3: CASSIGGHPNQPQHF

J: TRBJ2-6
V: TRBV18
CDR3: CASSPRVRSGANVLTF

J: TRBJ2-7
V: TRBV25-1
CDR3: CASSGTLLVGGEQYF

J: TRBJ1-1
V: TRBV19
CDR3: CASSMGRWDRPGTEAFF

J: TRBJ2-3
V: TRBV18
CDR3: CASSPRTSGRGSTDTQYF

J: TRBJ2-5
V: TRBV5-1
CDR3: CASSTQGNQETQYF

J: TRBJ1-6
V: TRBV7-9
CDR3: CASSPGTDNSPLHF

J: TRBJ1-1
V: TRBV10-2
CDR3: CATSGQLNTEAFF

J: TRBJ1-1
V: TRBV9
CDR3: CASSAGAGPEAFF

J: TRBJ1-3
V: TRBV7-3
CDR3: CASSLMGQSSGNTIYF

J: TRBJ1-1
V: TRBV12-2
CDR3: CASRLSWGQEIGNEAFF

J: TRBJ2-4
V: TRBV14
CDR3: CASSQDLGVTQYF

J: TRBJ1-2
V: TRBV9
CDR3: CASSPRDSEYGYTF

J: TRBJ2-7
V: TRBV5-1
CDR3: CASSLVSGTGGYEQYF

J: TRBJ1-6
V: TRBV9
CDR3: CASSVPWGNSPLHF

J: TRBJ2-2
V: TRBV5-1
CDR3: CASSLGVENTGELFF

J: TRBJ1-4
V: TRBV4-3
CDR3: CASSQVGGAGRGILFF

J: TRBJ2-2
V: TRBV13
CDR3: CASSPLGGGPHTGELFF

J: TRBJ2-5
V: TRBV7-9
CDR3: CASSLVGGQETQYF

J: TRBJ1-1
V: TRBV12-3/TRBV12-4
CDR3: CASSFVTGTFF

J: TRBJ2-2
V: TRBV5-6
CDR3: CASSPTGELFF

J: TRBJ1-1
V: TRBV2
CDR3: CAREQGAEAFF

J: TRBJ1-3
V: TRBV4-2
CDR3: CASSQDHKGTGNTIYF

J: TRBJ1-5
V: TRBV5-6
CDR3: CASSLAGGTGRKVQPQHF

J: TRBJ1-3
V: TRBV3-1/TRBV3-2
CDR3: CASSQEGAFGNTIYF

J: TRBJ1-1
V: TRBV29-1
CDR3: CSVEGLRNTEAFF

J: TRBJ2-6
V: TRBV7-9
CDR3: CASPPPVTGANVLTF

J: TRBJ1-2
V: TRBV3-1/TRBV3-2
CDR3: CASSQGRPLGYGYTF

J: TRBJ2-4
V: TRBV21-1
CDR3: CASSGDTPLDIQYF

J: TRBJ1-2
V: TRBV11-2
CDR3: CASSLGPGTNYGYTF

J: TRBJ1-2
V: TRBV19
CDR3: CASTGGREGYTF

J: TRBJ2-7
V: TRBV25-1
CDR3: CASKKGGTGVPEQYF

J: TRBJ1-1
V: TRBV6-5
CDR3: CASQVLAGSAEAFF